These T cell receptor beta chains were read from a single sample in a study of CD8 T cells in Susac syndrome. Each CDR3 protein is one row after TCRdb ran MiXCR on the immunoSEQ multiplex PCR reads. The sample carries about 53,000 distinct CDR3 sequences, about 95% recorded once. Specimen: CD8+ T cells from PBMCs. These receptors all come from a human donor with Susac syndrome. Each CDR3 is given with its conserved first and last residue. D genes are given only for firm matches. A clone size is listed for some rows: how often the clone was seen (once, few, many), or a class if it is expanded.

TRBJ1-2	NA	TRBV29-1	NA	TGCAGCGTTGAAGATCGAATTGGCTACACCTTC	CSVEDRIGYTF
TRBJ1-1	NA	TRBV20-1	TRBD1	TGCAGTGCTGATAGGACAGGGAAGCGCTTCGACACTGAAGCTTTCTTT	CSADRTGKRFDTEAFF
TRBJ1-2	NA	TRBV4-3	NA	TGCGCCAGCAGCCAAGATCTCAGAGGGAGTGGCTACACCTTC	CASSQDLRGSGYTF
TRBJ2-1	NA	TRBV4-1	NA	TGCGCCAGCAGCCAAAGGGATAATGAGCAGTTCTTC	CASSQRDNEQFF
TRBJ1-6	NA	TRBV27	NA	TGTGCCAGCACGGGCGCCTCCTATAATTCACCCCTCCACTTT	CASTGASYNSPLHF
TRBJ2-1	NA	TRBV20-1	TRBD2	TGCAGTGCCAGGGGCGAGCGGGGGGGTAGCTCCTACAATGAGCAGTTCTTC	CSARGERGGSSYNEQFF
TRBJ2-5	NA	TRBV4-1	NA	TGCGCCAGCAGCCAAGATGGGGCAGGGCTAGAGACCCAGTACTTC	CASSQDGAGLETQYF
TRBJ1-2	NA	TRBV30	TRBD1	TGTGCCTGGTTCCGGGACAGAATTAACTATGGCTACACCTTC	CAWFRDRINYGYTF
TRBJ2-7	NA	TRBV2	NA	TGTGCCAGTCAGGCCCCTTACGAGCAGTACTTC	CASQAPYEQYF
TRBJ2-7	NA	TRBV10-2	NA	TGCGCCAGCAGGGACACCTCGGGGTTCGAGCAGTACTTC	CASRDTSGFEQYF
TRBJ1-5	NA	TRBV10-2	NA	TGCGCCAGCAGTGGAGGCAGGCGTCAGGGCAATCAGCCCCAGCATTTT	CASSGGRRQGNQPQHF
TRBJ2-4	NA	TRBV11-1	NA	TGTGCCAGCAGCTTAGCAGCGACCCGAGTTCAGTACTTC	CASSLAATRVQYF
TRBJ1-1	NA	TRBV12-3/TRBV12-4	TRBD1	TGTGCCAGCAGTCTCAGGGGGGGAGGCACTGAAGCTTTCTTT	CASSLRGGGTEAFF
TRBJ2-7	NA	TRBV20-1	TRBD1	TGCAGTGGTGCAGGGGGCACTGTAGACGAGCAGTACTTC	CSGAGGTVDEQYF
TRBJ1-5	NA	TRBV5-6	TRBD1	TGTGCCAGCAGCTTGTACCGACAGGGTCGCAATCAGCCCCAGCATTTT	CASSLYRQGRNQPQHF
TRBJ1-5	NA	TRBV7-2	NA	TGTGCCAGCAGCTTAAACAACGCCGAGAATCAGCCCCAGCATTTT	CASSLNNAENQPQHF
TRBJ1-2	NA	TRBV15	TRBD1	TGTGCCACCAGCAGGGGGGACAGATCCTATGGCTACACCTTC	CATSRGDRSYGYTF
TRBJ2-1	NA	TRBV20-1	NA	TGCAGTGCTAGACTCCCAGACAGTTACAATGAGCAGTTCTTC	CSARLPDSYNEQFF
TRBJ2-1	NA	TRBV11-2	NA	TGTGCCAGCAGCTTAGGGAACAATGAGCAGTTCTTC	CASSLGNNEQFF
TRBJ2-5	NA	TRBV7-9	TRBD1	TGTGCCAGCAGCTCGGGACAGGGGGAGGAGACCCAGTACTTC	CASSSGQGEETQYF
TRBJ2-5	once	TRBV27	NA	TGTGCCAGCAGTTTATCAGGGTGGAGAGGAGAGACCCAGTACTTC	CASSLSGWRGETQYF
TRBJ2-1	NA	TRBV9	NA	TGTGCCAGCAGCGTAGCTGGCAATGAGCAGTTCTTC	CASSVAGNEQFF
TRBJ1-2	NA	TRBV19	TRBD1	TGTGCCAGTAGTATACTGGCAGGGGGAAGTGAGAGCTATGGCTACACCTTC	CASSILAGGSESYGYTF
TRBJ1-2	NA	TRBV6-5	TRBD1	TGTGCCAGCAGTTATGGACAGGGAGGCCATGGCTACACCTTC	CASSYGQGGHGYTF
TRBJ1-5	few	TRBV7-8	NA	TGTGCCAGCAGCTTAGACGAGCAGAACAATCAGCCCCAGCATTTT	CASSLDEQNNQPQHF
TRBJ1-6	NA	TRBV7-9	NA	TGTGCCAGCAGCTTAGGGGGATTGGGGCATTCACCCCTCCACTTT	CASSLGGLGHSPLHF
TRBJ2-7	NA	TRBV27	NA	TGTGCCAGCACCAAGGGCGGGGAAAAGTACTACGAGCAGTACTTC	CASTKGGEKYYEQYF
TRBJ2-7	NA	TRBV9	TRBD2	TGTGCCAGCAGCGACTCAGCGGGGGGGTACGAAACCTACGAGCAGTACTTC	CASSDSAGGYETYEQYF
TRBJ2-1	few	TRBV19	NA	TGTGCCAGTAGTATCACTAGTCCCCCCTACAATGAGCAGTTCTTC	CASSITSPPYNEQFF
TRBJ2-1	NA	TRBV5-1	TRBD1	TGCGCCAGCAGCTTAGGAGACGGGACAGCCCATGAGCAGTTCTTC	CASSLGDGTAHEQFF
TRBJ2-3	NA	TRBV7-9	TRBD2	TGTGCCAGCAGCTTAGACGGCCGACTAGCGGAAACAGATACGCAGTATTTT	CASSLDGRLAETDTQYF
TRBJ2-7	once	TRBV11-2	NA	TGTGCCAGCAGCTTAGTAGGGGACACTCACTACGAGCAGTACTTC	CASSLVGDTHYEQYF